The 6 T cell receptor beta chains below all came from one sample that was sequenced in a study of human T cells and chemical hapten exposure. MiXCR, run by TCRdb on the RACE reads, gives a single entry per CDR3 protein. The repertoire holds 40,000 to 45,000 distinct CDR3 sequences, with 8% to 9% as singletons. Time point described: patch test 2, 6 weeks after DPC sensitization. The sample's treatment: therapeutic diphenylcyclopropenone sensitization with weekly scalp DPC. The material was whole blood, obtained in connection with sensitization to the hapten diphenylcyclopropenone (DPC). These receptors originate from a woman aged 40 to 50 with alopecia areata. Some clones in this sample may be carry-over from other donors' samples.

As to this clonotype: A much larger clone lies one base from this, so it may be a read error. This chain connects TRBV6-1 to TRBJ1-1; TRBD1 might be the D (5 bases). Per germline, CDR1 MNHNS and CDR2 SASEGT. This CDR3 is built from 13 residues. V lost 4 bases and J lost 8, with 14 bases in between. CDR3 loop: CASSGAGRAEAFF. The CDR3 nucleotides read TGTGCCAGCAGTGGAGCCGGCAGGGCAGAAGCTTTCTTT.

The chain carries TRBV27 and TRBJ1-1; no clear D. This CDR3 spans 13 amino acids. The V gene's germline CDR1 is MNHEY and CDR2 SMNVEV (reference sequence). The V and J ends lost 5 bases and 2 bases respectively, with 9 bases between them. The CDR3 region is CASSATENTEAFF. DNA for the CDR3: TGTGCCAGCAGTGCCACAGAAAACACTGAAGCTTTCTTT.

This chain uses TRBV28 with TRBJ1-1; D is ambiguous. The length of the CDR3 is 12 residues. V lost 7 bases, J lost 3 bases, and 9 bases lay in between. Germline-derived CDR1 and CDR2 are MDHEN and SYDVKM. The CDR3 reads CASTPRYTEAFF. In DNA form, the CDR3 reads TGTGCCAGCACTCCTAGGTACACTGAAGCTTTCTTT.

Turning to this clonotype: This sequence may be a read error, since a much larger clone differs from it by one base. The gene calls are TRBV2 and TRBJ2-3; possibly TRBD2 for D (5 bases). The CDR3 has 15 residues. CDR1 is SNHLY and CDR2 is FYNNEI in the germline V gene. CDR3 protein: CVSSDSSFSTDTQYF. CDR3 in DNA: TGTGTCAGCAGTGATTCTAGCTTTAGCACAGATACGCAGTATTTT.

Details on this clonotype: Being one base from a much bigger clone, this may be a read error. The chain couples TRBV3-1 to TRBJ2-2; tentative D call: TRBD2 (6 bases). There are 18 residues in the CDR3. V was cut by 5 bases and J by 0 bases, with 19 bases left in between. Germline V CDR1 and CDR2: LGHDT, YNNKEL (reference sequence). The CDR3 reads CASSTRRGGATNTGELFF. The CDR3 DNA reads as TGTGCCAGCAGCACAAGAAGAGGCGGGGCCACGAACACCGGGGAGCTGTTTTTT.

In this sample, this clonotype turned up many times. The CDR3 nucleotides read TGTGCCAGCAGTTCCGGGACAGCCAACACTGAAGCTTTCTTT. Translation gives CASSSGTANTEAFF. The chain employs TRBV7-6 and TRBJ1-1; 7 nucleotides match TRBD1. CDR1 SGHVS and CDR2 FNYEAQ come from the germline V gene. Trimming cost V 6 bases and J 2 bases; bases outside gene matches: 6. CDR3 size: 14 residues. Using reference TRBV7-6 and TRBJ1-1 for the parts outside the CDR3, the full variable domain is GAGVSQSPRYKVTKRGQDVALRCDPISGHVSLYWYRQALGQGPEFLTYFNYEAQQDKSGLPNDRFSAERPEGSISTLTIQRTEQRDSAMYRCASSSGTANTEAFFGQGTRLTVV.